The entry below describes one T cell receptor (beta chain). This record comes from a study of immune evolution from preneoplasia to lung adenocarcinoma. The assay was immunoSEQ multiplex PCR, and TCRdb's table has in-frame clones only and misses some. The table includes roughly 13,000 clones, roughly 80% detected once. Trimming removed 0 bases at V and 4 bases at J, with 12 bases between. Germline loops: CDR1 MNHEY, CDR2 SVGAGI. The CDR3 loop spans 15 amino acids. This TCR was recovered from a person aged 70 to 80 with lung adenocarcinoma. The gene calls are TRBV6-5 and TRBJ1-2, with D hard to call. Material: FFPE minimally invasive lung adenocarcinoma tissue. CDR3 bases: TGTGCCAGCAGTTACTCGACGCAGGTTATCTATGGCTACACCTTC. Translated, it gives CASSYSTQVIYGYTF.